The source of this T cell receptor (beta chain) is a study of control samples from healthy donors and cancer patients. Repertoires were generated with immunoSEQ multiplex PCR, while TCRdb's copy carries only in-frame clones and drops some. The sample includes over 100,000 clones, 92% seen only once; the top ten take less than 7%. V gave up 3 bases and J gave up 8 bases; unmatched junction bases: 6. The CDR3 has 13 amino acids. In germline, CDR1 is SGHRS, CDR2 YFSETQ. This clone was observed once. The origin of this receptor is a man between 18 and 35 years old in good health. V and J are TRBV5-1 and TRBJ1-2, with 8 bases fitting TRBD1. Material: blood. Written as DNA, the CDR3 is TGCGCCAGCAGCTCCGACAGGGGCGAGGGCTACACCTTC. Protein: CASSSDRGEGYTF.